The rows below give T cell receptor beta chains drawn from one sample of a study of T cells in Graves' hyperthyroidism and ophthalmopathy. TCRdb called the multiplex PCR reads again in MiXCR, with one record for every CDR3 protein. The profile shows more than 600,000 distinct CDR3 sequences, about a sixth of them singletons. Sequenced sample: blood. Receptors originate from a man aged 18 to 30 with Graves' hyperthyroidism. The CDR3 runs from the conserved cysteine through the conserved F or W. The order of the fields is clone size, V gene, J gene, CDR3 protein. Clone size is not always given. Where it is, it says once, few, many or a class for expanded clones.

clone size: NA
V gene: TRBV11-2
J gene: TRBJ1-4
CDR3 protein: CASSLALGTVNEKLFF

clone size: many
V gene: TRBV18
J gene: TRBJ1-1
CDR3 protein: CASSLLAAGNTEAFF

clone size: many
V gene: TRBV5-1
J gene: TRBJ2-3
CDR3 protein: CASSLAGMSTDTQYF

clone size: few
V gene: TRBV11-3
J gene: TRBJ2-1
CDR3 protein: CASSRSGSNAYNEQFF

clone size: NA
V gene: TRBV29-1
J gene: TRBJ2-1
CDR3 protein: CSVEGLNEQFF

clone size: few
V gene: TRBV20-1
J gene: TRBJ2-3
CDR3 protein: CSARRGSGADTQYF

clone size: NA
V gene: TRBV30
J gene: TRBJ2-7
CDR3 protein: CAWSAGISYEQYF

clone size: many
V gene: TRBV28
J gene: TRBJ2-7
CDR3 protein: CASSSLGQGMYEQYF

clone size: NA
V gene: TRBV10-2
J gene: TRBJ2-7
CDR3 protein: CASSEPSWRGYEQYF

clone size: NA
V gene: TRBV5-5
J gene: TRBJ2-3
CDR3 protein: CASSPGPASGSADTQYF

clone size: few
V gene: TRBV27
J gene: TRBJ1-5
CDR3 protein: CASSNRSYSNQPQHF

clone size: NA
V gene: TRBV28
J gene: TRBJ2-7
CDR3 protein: CASSLWPSGRAGGSEQYF

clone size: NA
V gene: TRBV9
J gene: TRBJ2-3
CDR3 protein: CASSPGPYSTDTQYF

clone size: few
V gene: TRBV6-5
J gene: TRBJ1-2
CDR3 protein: CASSYSGRPNYGYTF

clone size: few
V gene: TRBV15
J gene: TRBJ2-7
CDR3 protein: CATSRDQSEQYF

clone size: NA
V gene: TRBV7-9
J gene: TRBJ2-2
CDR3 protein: CASSLPLWGTNNTGELFF

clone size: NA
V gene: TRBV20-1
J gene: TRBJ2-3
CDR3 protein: CSARRAGTGLVDTQYF

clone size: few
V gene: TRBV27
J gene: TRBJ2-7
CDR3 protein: CASSYGPPYEQYF

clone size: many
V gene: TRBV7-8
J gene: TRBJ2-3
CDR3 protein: CASSFRGWNTDTQYF

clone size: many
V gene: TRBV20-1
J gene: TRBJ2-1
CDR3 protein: CSARKRQGADNEQFF

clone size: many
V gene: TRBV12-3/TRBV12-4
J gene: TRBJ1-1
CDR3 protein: CASSLWRLMGTEAFF

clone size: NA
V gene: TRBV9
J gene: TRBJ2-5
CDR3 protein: CASSVRGDLQETQYF

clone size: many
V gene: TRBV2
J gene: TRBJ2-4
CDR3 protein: CASINRDRANIQYF

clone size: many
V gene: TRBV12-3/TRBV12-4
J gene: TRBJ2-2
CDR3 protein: CASSLWTGRGRLNTGELFF

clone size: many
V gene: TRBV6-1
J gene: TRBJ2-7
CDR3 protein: CASSPTPYGQYF

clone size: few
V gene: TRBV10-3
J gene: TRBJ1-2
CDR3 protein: CAIRQQAYTF

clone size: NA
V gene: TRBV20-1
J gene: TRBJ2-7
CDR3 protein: CSARALYRGQGLTYEQYF

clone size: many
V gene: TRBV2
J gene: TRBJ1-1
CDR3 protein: CASSGGRNTEAFF